The rows below give T cell receptor beta chains drawn from one sample of a study of T cells and Merkel cell carcinoma outcomes. Profiling relied on immunoSEQ multiplex PCR, and the TCRdb table lists in-frame clones only, not all of them. Of under 750 clones listed, roughly 91% are singletons. The source material was tumor tissue from Merkel cell carcinoma. The receptors derive from a human donor with Merkel cell carcinoma. Both conserved end residues are part of each CDR3. A D gene is named only where the DNA matches it firmly. Where a row states a size, it is once, few, many or the class of an expanded clone; other rows omit it.

j_gene | d_gene | abundance | v_gene | CDR3nt | CDR3aa
TRBJ1-1 | - | - | TRBV28 | TGTGCCAGCAACCAAGAGACAGTCCGTAACACTGAAGCTTTCTTT | CASNQETVRNTEAFF
TRBJ1-1 | - | - | TRBV18 | TGTGCCAGCTCCCTAGATCCGAACACTGAAGCTTTCTTT | CASSLDPNTEAFF
TRBJ1-1 | - | - | TRBV7-2 | TGTGCCAGCAGCTTCGGCATTCTCTTTGAAGCTTTCTTT | CASSFGILFEAFF
TRBJ2-5 | - | - | TRBV29-1 | TGCAGCGGGGGAACTGGGGAGACCCAGTACTTC | CSGGTGETQYF
TRBJ2-1 | - | - | TRBV7-9 | TGTGCCAGCAGCAAAATCCGACGCAATGAGCAGTTCTTC | CASSKIRRNEQFF
TRBJ2-7 | TRBD1 | - | TRBV10-3 | TGTGCCATCAGTGAGTGGGGCGGACAGGGAGACGAGCAGTACTTC | CAISEWGGQGDEQYF
TRBJ2-1 | TRBD2 | - | TRBV7-9 | TGTGCCAGCAGTCTAAGCCTAGCGGGAGACCAAGAGCAGTTCTTC | CASSLSLAGDQEQFF
TRBJ2-4 | - | - | TRBV6-1 | TGTGCCAACAGTGAATTGAGCTATCTCAAAAACATTCAGTACTTC | CANSELSYLKNIQYF
TRBJ2-1 | TRBD2 | - | TRBV10-3 | TGTGCCATCAGTGAAGGCGGGGGGGCGAACAATGAGCAGTTCTTC | CAISEGGGANNEQFF
TRBJ2-1 | - | - | TRBV2 | TGTGCCAGCAGTGAGAGGAATGAGCAGTTCTTC | CASSERNEQFF
TRBJ1-5 | - | once | TRBV5-8 | TGTGCCAGCAGCACGGGGGGGTACAGGGTTGGTCAGCCCCAGCATTTT | CASSTGGYRVGQPQHF
TRBJ1-2 | - | - | TRBV18 | TGTGCCAGCTCAGCTACTCCGGGCCACGCTAGCGATGGCTACATCTTC | CASSATPGHASDGYIF
TRBJ2-3 | TRBD2 | - | TRBV27 | TGTGCCAGCAGCCTTGGCGGGGGGTTCGATACGCAGTATTTT | CASSLGGGFDTQYF
TRBJ2-6 | - | - | TRBV28 | TGTGCCAGCAGTAGCCGGGCTGGGGCCAACGTCCTGACTTTC | CASSSRAGANVLTF
TRBJ2-7 | - | - | TRBV9 | TGTGCCAGCAGCGTATGGTCAGAAACCTACGAGCAGTACTTC | CASSVWSETYEQYF
TRBJ1-2 | - | - | TRBV6-6 | TGTGCCAGCGGGTTCGGGGCCTCGAGTGGCTACACCTTC | CASGFGASSGYTF
TRBJ2-1 | - | - | TRBV7-6 | TGTGCCAGCAGCAGGACAGCGGGCAAGTCCTACAATGAGCAGTTCTTC | CASSRTAGKSYNEQFF
TRBJ1-3 | - | - | TRBV5-6 | TGTGCCAGCAGCTTATACGGGAAGACAATCCTTGACTCTGGAAACACCATATATTTT | CASSLYGKTILDSGNTIYF
TRBJ2-5 | - | - | TRBV6-1 | TGTACCAGCAGTGAAAGTTTAGGGCTAACCCAGTACTTC | CTSSESLGLTQYF
TRBJ1-5 | TRBD1 | - | TRBV23-1 | TGCGCCAGCAGTCAACCGGGACAGGGGGTTCAGCCCCAGCATTTT | CASSQPGQGVQPQHF
TRBJ2-5 | TRBD2 | few | TRBV28 | TGTGCCAGCAGTTTGTCTAGCGGGAGGGCCTCGGAGACCCAGTACTTC | CASSLSSGRASETQYF
TRBJ2-7 | - | - | TRBV13 | TGTGCCAGCAGCTCGCGTGAAGGATTCTCCTACGAGCAGTACTTC | CASSSREGFSYEQYF
TRBJ1-1 | - | - | TRBV7-3 | TGTGCCAGCAGCTTAACGGAGACTTTCGCTGAAGCTTTCTTT | CASSLTETFAEAFF
TRBJ2-5 | - | - | TRBV5-1 | TGCGCCAGCAGGGTCAACCTCCTGGAGACCCAGTACTTC | CASRVNLLETQYF
TRBJ2-1 | - | few | TRBV6-1 | TGTGCCAGCGAACTACAAACGACAGCTACCAATGAGCAGTTCTTC | CASELQTTATNEQFF
TRBJ1-4 | TRBD1 | - | TRBV6-5 | TGTGCCAGCAGCCACAGGGGGACGAGAGAAAAACTGTTTTTT | CASSHRGTREKLFF
TRBJ2-6 | - | - | TRBV11-2 | TGTGCCAGCAGCTTAGAGACTGGGGCCAACGTCCTGACTTTC | CASSLETGANVLTF
TRBJ1-1 | - | few | TRBV7-8 | TGTGCCAGCAGCTTAGCGATGGGCACTGAAGCTTTCTTT | CASSLAMGTEAFF
TRBJ2-1 | - | - | TRBV4-3 | TGCGCCAGCAGCCAACTAGCGCTGGACTACAATGAGCAGTTCTTC | CASSQLALDYNEQFF
TRBJ2-1 | TRBD2 | - | TRBV29-1 | TGCAGCGTTGGGAGCGGGGTCTCAAATGAGCAGTTCTTC | CSVGSGVSNEQFF
TRBJ2-5 | - | - | TRBV6-1 | TGTGCCAGCAGCCCAATGGGCCAAGAGATCCAGTACTTC | CASSPMGQEIQYF
TRBJ2-7 | TRBD1 | few | TRBV27 | TGTGCCAGCAGTTTTCAGGGGGCTTCCGAGCAGTACTTC | CASSFQGASEQYF
TRBJ2-1 | - | once | TRBV9 | TGTGCCAGCAGCGTAGGTGCGGGCAGCTACAATGAGCAGTTCTTC | CASSVGAGSYNEQFF
TRBJ1-5 | - | - | TRBV19 | TGTGCCAGTAGTATAGGTAGGGCAGCTAATCAGCCCCAGCATTTT | CASSIGRAANQPQHF
TRBJ1-6 | - | - | TRBV18 | TGTGCCAGCTCACCTTTTTTGCTCGCAGGCCAATCGTTGGGGACTTCACCCCTCCACTTT | CASSPFLLAGQSLGTSPLHF
TRBJ1-5 | TRBD1 | - | TRBV7-2 | TGTGCCAGCAGCCAGGGGGTCAATCAGCCCCAGCATTTT | CASSQGVNQPQHF
TRBJ2-3 | TRBD1 | - | TRBV7-8 | TGTGCCAGCAGCTCCCGGACAGGGAGGGATACGCAGTATTTT | CASSSRTGRDTQYF
TRBJ1-4 | - | - | TRBV28 | TGTGCCAGCAGTCTCCGGGACATACTTTGGGGAAAACTGTTTTTT | CASSLRDILWGKLFF
TRBJ1-3 | - | large | TRBV27 | TGTGCCAGCAGTTTATCTTGGGCCTCCGGTGGAAACACCATATATTTT | CASSLSWASGGNTIYF
TRBJ1-6 | - | - | TRBV4-1 | TGCGCCAGCAGCCAACAGGATAATTCACCCCTCCACTTT | CASSQQDNSPLHF
TRBJ1-1 | - | - | TRBV28 | TGTGCCAGCACCCGACAAGCTGAAGCTTTCTTT | CASTRQAEAFF
TRBJ1-5 | - | - | TRBV27 | TGTGCCAGCAGTTTGACCAGGGATAGCAATCAGCCCCAGCATTTT | CASSLTRDSNQPQHF
TRBJ1-1 | - | - | TRBV7-2 | TGTGCCAGCAGTGGACAGTTTTGGGATACTGAAGCTTTCTTT | CASSGQFWDTEAFF
TRBJ2-2 | TRBD1 | - | TRBV6-5 | TGTGCCAGCTCGCTCGGGACAGCGAACACCGGGGAGCTGTTTTTT | CASSLGTANTGELFF
TRBJ2-6 | - | - | TRBV28 | TGTGCCAGCAGTACTCCAGGCCGTTCTGGGGCCAACGTCCTGACTTTC | CASSTPGRSGANVLTF
TRBJ2-2 | - | once | TRBV4-2 | TGTGCCAGCAGCCAAGAACCTAGCGGAGGGGGGACCGGGGAGCTGTTTTTT | CASSQEPSGGGTGELFF
TRBJ2-1 | TRBD2 | - | TRBV5-6 | TGTGCCAGCAGCGGTAGCGGGGGATACCTTTACAATGAGCAGTTCTTC | CASSGSGGYLYNEQFF
TRBJ1-1 | - | - | TRBV27 | TGTGCCAGCAGTACCCCCGGGGGCCTGAACACTGAAGCTTTCTTT | CASSTPGGLNTEAFF
TRBJ2-1 | TRBD1 | - | TRBV20-1 | TGCAGTGCGACAGGGTGGCGCGAGCAGTTCTTC | CSATGWREQFF
TRBJ1-2 | - | - | TRBV2 | TGTGCCAGCCCTACAAAACCAGGGGACTATGGCTACACCTTC | CASPTKPGDYGYTF
TRBJ1-4 | TRBD1 | - | TRBV29-1 | TGCAGCGCTGGGACAGGGCTTTCTAATGAAAAACTGTTTTTT | CSAGTGLSNEKLFF
TRBJ1-4 | - | - | TRBV19 | TGTGCCAGTAGTACCCCCGGGAGTGCAACTAATGAAAAACTGTTTTTT | CASSTPGSATNEKLFF
TRBJ1-2 | - | - | TRBV19 | TGTGCCAGTAAGGAAGGGAACTATGGCTACACCTTC | CASKEGNYGYTF
TRBJ2-5 | - | - | TRBV7-9 | TGTGCCAGCAGCTTAGGGGTTGGGCCCCCCGTTTCAGAGACCCAGTACTTC | CASSLGVGPPVSETQYF
TRBJ2-5 | TRBD1 | - | TRBV7-3 | TGTGCCAGCAGCTTAATGCCAGGGGGCATGGAGACCCAGTACTTC | CASSLMPGGMETQYF
TRBJ2-3 | TRBD1 | once | TRBV6-7 | TGTGCCAGCAGTTACCCCACAGGGGGAGGCACAGATACGCAGTATTTT | CASSYPTGGGTDTQYF
TRBJ2-7 | TRBD2 | - | TRBV27 | TGTGCCACTAGACTAGCGGGAGGGCCTTCGTACGAGCAGTACTTC | CATRLAGGPSYEQYF
TRBJ2-3 | - | - | TRBV5-1 | TGCGCCAGCAGCTTGAATTCAGACACAGATACGCAGTATTTT | CASSLNSDTDTQYF